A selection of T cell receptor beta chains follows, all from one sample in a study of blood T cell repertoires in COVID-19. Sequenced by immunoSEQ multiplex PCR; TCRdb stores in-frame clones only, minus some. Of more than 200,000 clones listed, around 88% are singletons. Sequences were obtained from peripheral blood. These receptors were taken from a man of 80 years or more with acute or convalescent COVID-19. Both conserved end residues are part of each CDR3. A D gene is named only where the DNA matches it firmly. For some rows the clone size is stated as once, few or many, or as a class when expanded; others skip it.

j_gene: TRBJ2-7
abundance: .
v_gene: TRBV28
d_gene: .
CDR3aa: CASTPGGRGYEQYF

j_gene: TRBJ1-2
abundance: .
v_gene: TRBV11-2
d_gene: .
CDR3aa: CASSLIGQVDYGYTF

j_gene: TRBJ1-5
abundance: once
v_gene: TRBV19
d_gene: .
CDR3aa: CASSPTGRLTGQPQHF

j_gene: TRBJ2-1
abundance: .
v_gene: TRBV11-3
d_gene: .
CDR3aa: CASSHRGYNEQFF

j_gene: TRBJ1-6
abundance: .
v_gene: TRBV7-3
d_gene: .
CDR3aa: CASSFDGTNSPLHF

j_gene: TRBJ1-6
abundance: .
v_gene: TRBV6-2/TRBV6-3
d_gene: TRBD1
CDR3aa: CASSSIPPGQMYNSPLHF

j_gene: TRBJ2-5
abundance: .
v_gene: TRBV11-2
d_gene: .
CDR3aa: CASSLNAKQTQYF

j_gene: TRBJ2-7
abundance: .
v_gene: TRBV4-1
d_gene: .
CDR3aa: CASSQESRTVSYEQYF

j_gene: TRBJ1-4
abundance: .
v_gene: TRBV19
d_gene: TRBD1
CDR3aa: CASIGQGEKLFF

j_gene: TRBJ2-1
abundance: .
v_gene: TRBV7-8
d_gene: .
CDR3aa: CASSLGGRSYNEQFF

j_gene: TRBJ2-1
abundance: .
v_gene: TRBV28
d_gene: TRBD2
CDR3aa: CASPPGTSRPSSYNEQFF